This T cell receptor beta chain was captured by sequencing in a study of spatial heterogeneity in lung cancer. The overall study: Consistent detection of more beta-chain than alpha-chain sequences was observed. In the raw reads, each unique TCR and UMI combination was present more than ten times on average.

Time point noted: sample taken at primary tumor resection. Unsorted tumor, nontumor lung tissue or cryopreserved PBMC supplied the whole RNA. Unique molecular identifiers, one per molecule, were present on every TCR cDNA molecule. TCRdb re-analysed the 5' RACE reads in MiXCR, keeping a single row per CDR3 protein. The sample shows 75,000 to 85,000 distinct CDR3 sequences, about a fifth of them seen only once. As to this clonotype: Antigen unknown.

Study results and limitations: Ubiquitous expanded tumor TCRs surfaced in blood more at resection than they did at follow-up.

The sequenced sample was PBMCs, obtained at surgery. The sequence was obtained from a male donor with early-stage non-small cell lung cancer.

CDR3 nucleotides: TGTGCCAGCTCACCAATAGCAGCAGGGGCGAACACTGAAGCTTTCTTT. Protein sequence: CASSPIAAGANTEAFF. The chain has TRBV18 and TRBJ1-1; D possibly corresponds to TRBD1 (6 bases). V gave up 2 bases and J gave up 1 base, with 14 bases separating them. This CDR3 comprises 16 residues. CDR1 KGHSH and CDR2 LQKENI come from the germline V gene.